This entry lists 24 T cell receptor beta chains sequenced from one sample in a study of T cells in Graves' hyperthyroidism and ophthalmopathy. What was amplified from RNA transcripts were TCR beta CDR3 regions. Carried out on the TCR CDR3, a first-round RT-PCR used the HTBI primer set. TCRdb independently ran MiXCR on the multiplex PCR reads; one entry per CDR3 protein. The sample lists hundreds of thousands of distinct CDR3 sequences, 38% occurring once. The sequenced sample was blood. All receptors come from a man between 18 and 29 years old with Graves' hyperthyroidism.

In its sample, this clonotype was seen many times. The chain employs TRBV9 and TRBJ1-2; TRBD1 matches 7 bases. The CDR3 is 16 amino acids. Germline CDR1 SGDLS, CDR2 YYNGEE. V trimming: 0 bases; J trimming: 2 bases; junction bases outside the gene matches: 7. The CDR3 loop is CASSVGGGGINYGYTF. The DNA of the CDR3 is TGTGCCAGCAGCGTAGGAGGAGGGGGCATCAACTATGGCTACACCTTC.

V usage is TRBV7-9 and J usage is TRBJ2-5, with 7 bases matching TRBD1. Germline assignment: CDR1 SEHNR and CDR2 FQNEAQ (reference sequence). Germline trimming cut 5 bases from V and 0 bases from J; bases unmatched to any gene: 6. CDR3 size: 15 residues. The DNA for the CDR3 is TGTGCCAGCAGCCAGACCGGGACAGACCAAGAGACCCAGTACTTC. It yields the protein CASSQTGTDQETQYF. The full variable domain, with the rest looked up from reference TRBV7-9 and TRBJ2-5, is DTGVSQNPRHKITKRGQNVTFRCDPISEHNRLYWYRQTLGQGPEFLTYFQNEAQLEKSRLLSDRFSAERPKGSFSTLEIQRTEQGDSAMYLCASSQTGTDQETQYFGPGTRLLVL.

This clonotype was counted ten times or more. The chain couples TRBV7-9 to TRBJ1-1; D is unresolved. The CDR3 loop spans 14 amino acids. Per germline, CDR1 SEHNR and CDR2 FQNEAQ (reference sequence). Trimming left V 7 bases short and J 5 bases short, with 17 bases between. CDR3 bases: TGTGCCAGCATCCTAAATGGTGTGAGAACTGAAGCTTTCTTT. This encodes CASILNGVRTEAFF.

A remark on this clonotype: One end of the junction varies from germline; a read error may be responsible. The V call is TRBV7-9, the J call TRBJ1-1; perhaps TRBD1 as D (5 bases). Germline-derived CDR1 and CDR2 are SEHNR and FQNEAQ (reference sequence). There are 15 residues in the CDR3. CDR3 nucleotide sequence: TGTGCCAGCAGCGTAGAGGGGTCAATGAACACTGAAACTTTCTTT. Translated, it gives CASSVEGSMNTETFF.

The V and J genes are TRBV3-1 and TRBJ1-2; tentatively, D is TRBD1 (6 bases). V lost 0 bases to trimming and J lost 7 bases, with 15 bases between them. The CDR3 is made up of 15 amino acids. Germline loops: CDR1 LGHDT, CDR2 YNNKEL (reference sequence). CDR3 nucleotides: TGTGCCAGCAGCCAAGAATCCGCAGGGGCCACTGGCTACACCTTC. Its translation: CASSQESAGATGYTF.

This clonotype was found many times. The J gene is TRBJ1-1, the V gene TRBV29-1; TRBD1 matches at 7 bases. Unmatched junction bases numbered 6, after V lost 0 bases and J lost 5 bases. The CDR3 spans 14 residues. Germline loops: CDR1 SQVTM, CDR2 ANQGSEA. CDR3 nucleotides: TGCAGCGTTGAAGACGTCCAGGGGGAAACTGAAGCTTTCTTT. Its protein product is CSVEDVQGETEAFF. The full variable domain, in which reference TRBV29-1 and TRBJ1-1 provide the parts outside the CDR3, is SAVISQKPSRDICQRGTSLTIQCQVDSQVTMMFWYRQQPGQSLTLIATANQGSEATYESGFVIDKFPISRPNLTFSTLTVSNMSPEDSSIYLCSVEDVQGETEAFFGQGTRLTVV.

This chain joins TRBV2 and TRBJ2-7; D is possibly TRBD1 (6 bases). The CDR3 is 12 amino acids. Germline V gene sequence: CDR1 SNHLY, CDR2 FYNNEI. V was cut by 6 bases and J by 7 bases, with 13 bases left in between. The CDR3 coding sequence is TGTGCCAGCAGCTTCCAGGGGACGGAGCAGTACTTC. It specifies CASSFQGTEQYF.

In this sample, this clonotype turned up once. The chain joins TRBV5-5 to TRBJ1-1, with D unclear. Germline CDR1 is SGHKS and CDR2 is YYEKEE (reference sequence). The V gene lost 5 bases and the J gene lost 5 bases, with 22 bases spanning the gap. The CDR3 runs 16 residues. DNA of the CDR3: TGTGCCAGCAGTGAAGAGACATTTCCCTGGGAGACTGAAGCTTTCTTT. Translating gives CASSEETFPWETEAFF.

Turning to this clonotype: This sequence may be a read error, since a much larger clone differs from it by one base. J is TRBJ2-2 and V is TRBV2, with D possibly being TRBD1 (6 bases). CDR1 and CDR2 from the germline V gene are SNHLY and FYNNEI. The CDR3 is made up of 15 amino acids. V was shortened by 6 bases and J by 4 bases, with 15 bases between the two germline ends. In DNA form, the CDR3 reads TGTGCCAGCAGCTTGGGGGCAGGGGTCACCGGGGAGCTGTTTTTT. It codes for CASSLGAGVTGELFF.

The rearrangement links TRBV25-1 to TRBJ2-7, with a possible D match to TRBD1 (6 bases). Germline lookup yields CDR1 MGHDK and CDR2 SYGVNS. Trimming removed 8 bases at V and 2 bases at J, with 16 bases between. CDR3 length: 14 amino acids. CDR3 nucleotides: TGTGCCAGCGTCATATTGGACAGCACCTACGAGCAGTACTTC. It is translated as CASVILDSTYEQYF.

This clonotype was observed at least ten times. The chain recombines TRBV24-1 with TRBJ1-5, with 9 bases identical to TRBD1. Trimming cost V 7 bases and J 2 bases; bases outside gene matches: 5. The CDR3 sequence is 15 residues long. Germline V lookup: CDR1 KGHDR, CDR2 SFDVKD. In DNA form, the CDR3 reads TGTGCCACCAGGAGGACAGGGGTCCGCAATCAGCCCCAGCATTTT. Encoded protein: CATRRTGVRNQPQHF.

The chain links TRBV11-3 to TRBJ1-4; perhaps TRBD1 as D (5 bases). This CDR3 region has 15 residues. Trimming took 5 bases from V and 6 from J, leaving 16 bases between them. Per the germline V gene, CDR1 is SGHNT and CDR2 is YENEEA. As DNA, the CDR3 is TGTGCCAGCAGCACCGACCAGGCGGGGGATGAAAAACTGTTTTTT. Translation: CASSTDQAGDEKLFF.

This chain joins TRBV29-1 and TRBJ2-3; TRBD1 is a possible D gene (5 bases). Trimming took 1 base from V and 2 from J, leaving 7 bases between them. Germline CDR1 reads SQVTM; CDR2 reads ANQGSEA. There are 13 residues in the CDR3. CDR3 sequence reads: CSVEGQLTDTQYF. The CDR3 DNA is TGCAGCGTTGAAGGACAGCTCACAGATACGCAGTATTTT.

In its sample, this clonotype was seen many times. This sequence joins TRBV14 and TRBJ2-7; D is ambiguous. This CDR3 has 11 amino acids. V gave up 3 bases and J gave up 5 bases, with 5 bases separating them. Germline values: CDR1 SGHDN, CDR2 FVKESK. The CDR3, as DNA: TGTGCCAGCAGCCACGCGCACGAGCAGTACTTC. It encodes CASSHAHEQYF.

This clonotype was found a few times. This rearrangement joins TRBV7-2 to TRBJ2-2; D not resolved. Germline-derived CDR1 and CDR2 are SGHTA and FQGNSA. Trimming removed 10 bases at V and 4 bases at J, with 13 bases between. The CDR3 spans 13 residues. This chain's CDR3 is CATLHGPTGELFF. Written as DNA, the CDR3 is TGTGCCACACTCCATGGGCCCACCGGGGAGCTGTTTTTT. The full variable domain, completed using reference TRBV7-2 and TRBJ2-2, is GAGVSQSPSNKVTEKGKDVELRCDPISGHTALYWYRQSLGQGLEFLIYFQGNSAPDKSGLPSDRFSAERTGGSVSTLTIQRTQQEDSAVYLCATLHGPTGELFFGEGSRLTVL.

This clonotype was observed at least ten times. This chain links TRBV19 with TRBJ2-6; D is ambiguous. Trimming took off 6 bases at V and 0 bases at J, with 12 bases between the two ends. The germline V gene encodes CDR1 LNHDA and CDR2 SQIVND (reference sequence). The CDR3 is 16 residues long. CDR3 sequence (DNA): TGTGCCAGTAGCACCGTCTGGAGCTCTGGGGCCAACGTCCTGACTTTC. Translating gives CASSTVWSSGANVLTF.

Details on this clonotype: This may arise from a read error, as a much more abundant clone is one base away. The chain carries TRBV11-2 and TRBJ2-2, with TRBD2 as a possible D gene (5 bases). This CDR3 region has 14 residues. Germline assignment: CDR1 SGHAT and CDR2 FQNNGV. CDR3 protein: CASSLGATTGEPFF. For the CDR3, the DNA is TGTGCCAGCAGCTTAGGTGCGACAACCGGGGAGCCGTTTTTT.

This clonotype appeared many times. This chain uses TRBV5-1 with TRBJ1-6; TRBD1 matches at 9 bases. CDR3 length: 15 amino acids. Germline CDR1 and CDR2: SGHRS and YFSETQ. J gave up 9 bases and V 1 base, and 5 bases lay outside the gene matches. The CDR3 bases are TGCGCCAGCAGCTTGACAGGGGGCGATCGTTCACCCCTCCACTTT. It is translated as CASSLTGGDRSPLHF.

The sample holds many counts of this clonotype. The rearrangement joins TRBV7-8 to TRBJ2-5; 7 nucleotides match TRBD2. The CDR3 is 12 residues long. CDR1 and CDR2 from the germline V gene are SGHVS and FQNEAQ. After removal of 5 bases from V and 5 bases from J, the junction contained 2 bases not matched to a gene. CDR3 sequence (DNA): TGTGCCAGCAGCCGAGCGGGGGAGACCCAGTACTTC. Amino acid sequence: CASSRAGETQYF.

The chain links TRBV2 to TRBJ2-7, with 10 bases lining up with TRBD1. Germline values: CDR1 SNHLY, CDR2 FYNNEI. Trimming took 8 bases from V and 2 from J; bases not matched to a gene: 9. The CDR3 spans 15 residues. This CDR3 is CASFSTGTGAYEQYF. CDR3 coding DNA: TGTGCCAGCTTCAGTACCGGGACAGGGGCCTACGAGCAGTACTTC.

The V gene is TRBV20-1, the J gene TRBJ2-7; 11 nucleotides align to TRBD1. V gave up 5 bases and J gave up 4 bases; unmatched junction bases: 4. Looked up from germline, CDR1 is DFQATT and CDR2 is SNEGSKA (reference sequence). This CDR3 contains 13 residues. CDR3 nucleotide sequence: TGCAGTGCTCCTCGGGACAGGGGGTACGAGCAGTACTTC. Translating gives CSAPRDRGYEQYF.

Concerning this clonotype itself: The junction departs from the called germline gene at one end, perhaps through a read error. The V call is TRBV10-3, the J call TRBJ1-1; tentatively, D is TRBD1 (5 bases). The CDR3 loop spans 16 amino acids. Looked up from germline, CDR1 is ENHRY and CDR2 is SYGVKD. The CDR3 loop is CASSYLGAFSNTEAFF. CDR3 nucleotides: TGTGCCAGCAGTTACTTAGGGGCGTTTTCGAACACTGAAGCTTTCTTT.

This clonotype came up a few times. The chain couples TRBV5-1 to TRBJ1-1, with D unresolved. CDR3 length: 16 amino acids. Germline CDR1 reads SGHRS; CDR2 reads YFSETQ. V dropped 2 bases and J dropped 3 bases, with 17 bases sitting between them. The CDR3 spells CASSFFHRARHTEAFF. CDR3 coding DNA: TGCGCCAGCAGCTTCTTCCACCGGGCCCGGCACACTGAAGCTTTCTTT. Full variable domain (outside the CDR3, taken from reference TRBV5-1 and TRBJ1-1): KAGVTQTPRYLIKTRGQQVTLSCSPISGHRSVSWYQQTPGQGLQFLFEYFSETQRNKGNFPGRFSGRQFSNSRSEMNVSTLELGDSALYLCASSFFHRARHTEAFFGQGTRLTVV.

This clonotype was recorded at least ten times. The chain uses TRBV11-2 and TRBJ1-4; D gene uncertain. This CDR3 has 14 amino acids. The V end lost 2 bases, the J end lost 8 bases, and 12 bases lay between the germline ends. Germline assignment: CDR1 SGHAT and CDR2 FQNNGV. DNA for the CDR3: TGTGCCAGCAGCTTATTGCAGTTCAGCGAAAAACTGTTTTTT. This sequence encodes CASSLLQFSEKLFF.